This is a list of T cell receptor beta chains from one sample in a study of T cell responses to AZD1222 COVID-19 vaccine. TCRdb's table, derived via immunoSEQ multiplex PCR, lists solely in-frame clones and lacks some. The sample carries around 65,000 clones, around 75% recorded once. The source material was peripheral blood, sampled on day 0 of AZD1222 vaccination. All receptors come from an adult in good health. Each CDR3 is given with its conserved first and last residue. The D gene is left open where the match is weak. Rows give clone size only sometimes, using once, few, many, or a class for an expanded clone.

size,J,V,D,CDR3,DNA
NA,TRBJ1-1,TRBV11-3,NA,CASSWSVNTEAFF,TGTGCCAGCAGCTGGTCAGTGAACACTGAAGCTTTCTTT
NA,TRBJ1-6,TRBV10-3,TRBD1,CAISDGTGWSPLHF,TGTGCCATCAGTGATGGGACAGGGTGGTCACCCCTCCACTTT
once,TRBJ1-6,TRBV28,NA,CASSLSSSPLHF,TGTGCCAGCAGTTTATCAAGTTCACCCCTCCACTTT
NA,TRBJ2-3,TRBV4-1,TRBD1,CASTGTAMGTDTQYF,TGCGCCAGCACCGGGACAGCCATGGGCACAGATACGCAGTATTTT
NA,TRBJ2-7,TRBV7-9,NA,CASSLAAFLLSEQYF,TGTGCCAGCAGCTTAGCAGCCTTTCTCCTTAGTGAGCAGTACTTC
NA,TRBJ2-1,TRBV7-3,TRBD2,CASSSRGAKHNEQFF,TGTGCCAGCAGCTCGCGGGGGGCCAAGCACAATGAGCAGTTCTTC
NA,TRBJ2-7,TRBV28,TRBD1,CASDPGGIYEQYF,TGTGCCAGCGACCCAGGGGGTATCTACGAGCAGTACTTC
once,TRBJ1-1,TRBV5-1,TRBD1,CASSPRTGGEAFF,TGCGCCAGCAGCCCGAGGACAGGGGGTGAAGCTTTCTTT
NA,TRBJ2-2,TRBV4-3,NA,CASSWGQFSANTGELFF,TGCGCCAGCAGCTGGGGACAATTTTCAGCGAACACCGGGGAGCTGTTTTTT
NA,TRBJ1-2,TRBV30,TRBD1,CAWFRDRALGNYGYTF,TGTGCCTGGTTCCGGGACAGGGCCCTGGGGAACTATGGCTACACCTTC
once,TRBJ1-5,TRBV4-2,NA,CASSQDADRQPQHF,TGTGCCAGCAGCCAAGATGCGGATCGTCAGCCCCAGCATTTT
few,TRBJ1-1,TRBV24-1,NA,CATSDRNVRVGAFF,TGTGCCACCAGTGACCGGAACGTTCGGGTCGGTGCTTTCTTT
NA,TRBJ1-5,TRBV2,NA,CASSPQGYSNQPQHF,TGTGCCAGCAGTCCCCAGGGGTATAGCAATCAGCCCCAGCATTTT
NA,TRBJ1-2,TRBV30,TRBD1,CAWTGTGRTNYGYTF,TGTGCCTGGACTGGGACAGGGAGGACGAACTATGGCTACACCTTC
once,TRBJ2-7,TRBV2,NA,CASSAGVAYEQYF,TGTGCCAGCAGTGCCGGGGTAGCTTACGAGCAGTACTTC
NA,TRBJ1-2,TRBV29-1,NA,CSVDFLGPSGYTF,TGCAGCGTTGATTTCCTCGGACCGAGTGGCTACACCTTC
NA,TRBJ2-1,TRBV11-2,TRBD2,CASSFAGGQKNEQFF,TGTGCCAGCAGCTTTGCGGGGGGGCAGAAAAATGAGCAGTTCTTC
NA,TRBJ1-1,TRBV9,TRBD1,CASSPGTGALNTEAFF,TGTGCCAGCAGCCCCGGGACAGGGGCTTTGAACACTGAAGCTTTCTTT
NA,TRBJ1-6,TRBV3-1/TRBV3-2,TRBD1,CASSPTGGDSPLHF,TGTGCCAGCAGCCCGACAGGGGGCGACTCACCCCTCCACTTT
NA,TRBJ1-2,TRBV7-2,NA,CASSLKGNYGYTF,TGTGCCAGCAGCTTAAAGGGGAACTATGGCTACACCTTC
few,TRBJ2-7,TRBV5-1,NA,CASSFLGYEQYF,TGCGCCAGCAGCTTCTTGGGCTACGAGCAGTACTTC
NA,TRBJ2-2,TRBV5-1,NA,CASSFFQENTGELFF,TGCGCCAGCAGCTTTTTCCAGGAGAACACCGGGGAGCTGTTTTTT
NA,TRBJ2-7,TRBV5-1,NA,CASSAARGTYEQYF,TGCGCCAGCAGCGCGGCTAGGGGGACCTACGAGCAGTACTTC
NA,TRBJ1-2,TRBV28,TRBD1,CASTRIRLGQGPNYGYTF,TGTGCCAGCACTCGAATACGCCTAGGACAGGGCCCTAACTATGGCTACACCTTC
NA,TRBJ2-7,TRBV9,NA,CASSVGGGALYEQYF,TGTGCCAGCAGCGTAGGGGGCGGGGCCCTCTACGAGCAGTACTTC
NA,TRBJ1-3,TRBV6-8,NA,CASSPTPRAPGNTIYF,TGTGCCAGCAGTCCGACACCTAGAGCGCCTGGAAACACCATATATTTT
once,TRBJ1-6,TRBV21-1,NA,CASSNPPTGEHSPLHF,TGTGCCAGCAGCAATCCGCCGACAGGGGAACATTCACCCCTCCACTTT
NA,TRBJ2-7,TRBV12-3/TRBV12-4,NA,CASSPGRGHEQYF,TGTGCCAGCAGCCCGGGGCGGGGCCACGAGCAGTACTTC
few,TRBJ2-5,TRBV6-5,TRBD2,CASSYVGGGPGETQYF,TGTGCCAGCAGTTACGTTGGCGGGGGTCCCGGTGAGACCCAGTACTTC
once,TRBJ2-1,TRBV19,NA,CASSIVGRLLFF,TGTGCCAGTAGTATAGTTGGTAGATTGCTGTTCTTC
NA,TRBJ2-4,TRBV13,TRBD2,CASSYTGLAARVQYF,TGTGCCAGCAGCTATACGGGACTAGCGGCCCGCGTTCAGTACTTC
NA,TRBJ1-5,TRBV5-6,NA,CASSSLAGKLSNQPQHF,TGTGCCAGCAGCTCCTTAGCTGGGAAACTTAGCAATCAGCCCCAGCATTTT
NA,TRBJ1-6,TRBV4-1,TRBD1,CASSRTGGSPLHF,TGCGCCAGCAGCCGGACAGGGGGATCACCCCTCCACTTT
once,TRBJ1-2,TRBV4-1,TRBD1,CASSQLDRDFTYGYTF,TGCGCCAGCAGCCAACTCGACAGGGACTTCACCTATGGCTACACCTTC
NA,TRBJ2-1,TRBV9,TRBD1,CASSARQGTYNEQFF,TGTGCCAGCAGCGCACGACAGGGGACCTACAATGAGCAGTTCTTC
NA,TRBJ2-1,TRBV11-2,TRBD1,CASSLGQGRNEQFF,TGTGCCAGCAGCTTAGGACAGGGAAGGAATGAGCAGTTCTTC
NA,TRBJ2-3,TRBV24-1,NA,CATSERGSRDTQYF,TGTGCCACCAGTGAACGTGGGAGCCGGGATACGCAGTATTTT
NA,TRBJ2-7,TRBV6-2/TRBV6-3,NA,CASSGQSYEQYF,TGTGCCAGCAGTGGACAGTCCTACGAGCAGTACTTC
few,TRBJ1-1,TRBV19,NA,CASSMLHDTEAFF,TGTGCCAGTAGTATGTTGCATGACACTGAAGCTTTCTTT
NA,TRBJ2-7,TRBV9,TRBD1,CASSTTGQSSYEQYF,TGTGCCAGCAGCACGACGGGACAGTCTTCCTACGAGCAGTACTTC
NA,TRBJ1-1,TRBV27,NA,CASSLDTSNTEAFF,TGTGCCAGCAGTCTAGACACCTCGAACACTGAAGCTTTCTTT
NA,TRBJ2-3,TRBV28,NA,CASHPGLRRNTQYF,TGTGCCAGCCACCCGGGCCTAAGAAGGAATACGCAGTATTTT
NA,TRBJ1-1,TRBV5-6,NA,CASSLGEGYPIEAFF,TGTGCCAGCAGCTTGGGGGAGGGGTATCCTATTGAAGCTTTCTTT
NA,TRBJ1-1,TRBV28,NA,CASSLSLMGTEAFF,TGTGCCAGCAGTTTATCCCTGATGGGGACTGAAGCTTTCTTT
NA,TRBJ2-4,TRBV19,TRBD2,CASSSTSGELAKNIQYF,TGTGCCAGTAGTAGTACTAGCGGGGAACTAGCCAAAAACATTCAGTACTTC
NA,TRBJ2-7,TRBV28,NA,CASSLPTGPYEQYF,TGTGCCAGCAGTTTACCGACAGGCCCCTACGAGCAGTACTTC
NA,TRBJ2-7,TRBV10-3,TRBD1,CATRQGSPYEQYF,TGTGCCACACGACAGGGGAGCCCCTACGAGCAGTACTTC
once,TRBJ1-2,TRBV12-3/TRBV12-4,NA,CASSFISGYTF,TGTGCCAGCAGTTTTATAAGTGGCTACACCTTC
NA,TRBJ2-4,TRBV18,TRBD1,CASSPGTGGDIQYF,TGTGCCAGCTCACCTGGGACAGGCGGGGACATTCAGTACTTC
once,TRBJ2-2,TRBV5-1,NA,CASSQTSVATGELFF,TGCGCCAGCAGCCAAACATCCGTAGCTACCGGGGAGCTGTTTTTT
NA,TRBJ1-2,TRBV30,NA,CAWSPTTGYTF,TGTGCCTGGAGTCCTACGACAGGCTACACCTTC
NA,TRBJ1-5,TRBV7-7,TRBD1,CASSLDRDQPQHF,TGTGCCAGCAGCTTGGACAGGGATCAGCCCCAGCATTTT
NA,TRBJ1-1,TRBV2,NA,CASSVKSMNTEAFF,TGTGCCAGCAGTGTGAAGAGTATGAACACTGAAGCTTTCTTT
NA,TRBJ2-7,TRBV7-9,NA,CASSLEGKGEQYF,TGTGCCAGCAGCTTAGAGGGCAAGGGAGAGCAGTACTTC
NA,TRBJ2-1,TRBV6-2/TRBV6-3,TRBD2,CASSLGERGAYNEQFF,TGTGCCAGCAGCCTCGGGGAGCGGGGGGCCTACAATGAGCAGTTCTTC
NA,TRBJ2-3,TRBV6-5,NA,CASSYSRGQRDTQYF,TGTGCCAGCAGTTACTCGCGGGGCCAGCGAGATACGCAGTATTTT
NA,TRBJ1-2,TRBV10-3,NA,CAISRGGYGYTF,TGTGCCATCAGCAGGGGAGGGTATGGCTACACCTTC
NA,TRBJ2-2,TRBV18,NA,CASSPTSEPGELFF,TGTGCCAGCTCACCAACAAGTGAGCCCGGGGAGCTGTTTTTT